Below, 10 T cell receptor beta chains from the same sample are listed, as sequenced in a study of CD8+ T cells in alopecia areata. RNA was extracted and reverse transcribed into cDNA as the sequencing template. TCRdb keeps only in-frame clones here, not all; method: immunoSEQ multiplex PCR. The sample contains 150,000 to 200,000 clones, approximately 57% of which appear only once. Noted treatment: oral pan-JAK inhibitor, 5-10 mg twice daily. Sample: CD4+ T cells sorted from blood, taken at week 24, from a patient treated with tofacitinib. Every receptor here comes from a human donor with alopecia areata.

This clone was observed once. The V call is TRBV4-3, the J call TRBJ1-2, with D maybe TRBD1 (6 bases). CDR1 is LGHNA and CDR2 is YSLEER in the germline V gene. Trimming cost V 5 bases and J 8 bases, with 18 bases left between them. The CDR3 has 14 amino acids. DNA for the CDR3: TGCGCCAGCAGCGACGTCCTGGGGGCGTCGGGCTACACCTTC. Its translation: CASSDVLGASGYTF.

This clone has more than one count but fewer than ten. The rearrangement joins TRBV4-2 to TRBJ1-2, with no clear D. Germline CDR1 reads LGHNA; CDR2 reads YNFKEQ. V lost 0 bases and J 0 bases, leaving 8 bases between the germline ends. This CDR3 has 15 residues. CDR3 nucleotides: TGTGCCAGCAGCCAAGACAGGAAGTCTAACTATGGCTACACCTTC. It encodes CASSQDRKSNYGYTF.

The V and J genes are TRBV6-5 and TRBJ1-1; D uncertain. The V gene lost 5 bases and the J gene lost 10 bases, with 23 bases spanning the gap. This CDR3 has 15 residues. Germline V gene sequence: CDR1 MNHEY, CDR2 SVGAGI. Written as DNA, the CDR3 is TGTGCCAGCAGTACTCGACACAGTCCCTATTTGCGAGCTTTCTTT. The encoded protein is CASSTRHSPYLRAFF.

The gene calls are TRBV5-1 and TRBJ1-1; D is unresolved. V was clipped by 5 bases and J by 1 base, with 12 bases between them. Germline assignment: CDR1 SGHRS and CDR2 YFSETQ. The length of the CDR3 is 14 residues. The CDR3 sequence is CASRPSEGNTEAFF. The CDR3 DNA is TGCGCCAGCAGACCTTCGGAGGGGAACACTGAAGCTTTCTTT.

The gene calls are TRBV30 and TRBJ1-1; D is undetermined. Germline V CDR1 and CDR2: GTSNPN, SVGIG (reference sequence). This CDR3 has 13 amino acids. V shed 1 base and J shed 4 bases, with 10 bases lying between them. The CDR3 coding sequence is TGTGCCTGGAGTGAAGGTTCAACCACTGAAGCTTTCTTT. This translates into CAWSEGSTTEAFF.

This clone was counted a few times. CDR3 loop: CASSSSGLAGKGEQYF. CDR3 sequence (DNA): TGTGCCAGCAGTTCCTCGGGACTAGCGGGGAAGGGGGAGCAGTACTTC. J is TRBJ2-7 and V is TRBV28; TRBD2 aligns across 13 bases. V lost 4 bases to trimming and J lost 7 bases; unmatched junction nucleotides: 10. The CDR3 loop spans 16 amino acids. Per germline, CDR1 MDHEN and CDR2 SYDVKM.

This chain uses TRBV4-3 with TRBJ2-5, with 9 bases matching TRBD1. This CDR3 contains 15 residues. Germline CDR1 is LGHNA and CDR2 is YSLEER. Trimming removed 1 base from V and 6 bases from J; junction bases left unmatched: 6. The CDR3 loop reads CASSQGRGQGKTQYF. The CDR3 DNA sequence: TGCGCCAGCAGCCAAGGGAGGGGACAGGGAAAGACCCAGTACTTC.

The V gene is TRBV27, the J gene TRBJ2-3; TRBD2 is a possible D gene (5 bases). Trimming shortened V by 3 bases and J by 1 base, and 11 bases separated the two germline ends. The CDR3 contains 15 residues. Germline-derived CDR1 and CDR2 are MNHEY and SMNVEV (reference sequence). The CDR3 DNA follows: TGTGCCAGCAGTTTCTCTCCAGCGGGCACAGATACGCAGTATTTT. Translated, it gives CASSFSPAGTDTQYF.

This clone has a single count. The chain recombines TRBV5-1 with TRBJ1-5, with D possibly being TRBD1 (5 bases). Germline V lookup: CDR1 SGHRS, CDR2 YFSETQ. V was cut by 4 bases and J by 2 bases, with 13 bases left in between. The CDR3 runs to 15 residues. The CDR3 DNA reads TGCGCCAGCAGCCGAGGAGGGGAACGCAATCAGCCCCAGCATTTT. It encodes CASSRGGERNQPQHF.

V gene TRBV14 combines with J gene TRBJ2-1; unclear D gene. The germline CDR1 and CDR2 sequences are SGHDN and FVKESK. V was trimmed by 0 bases and J by 1 base, leaving 4 bases between them. The CDR3 is 14 amino acids. CDR3 in amino acids: CASSQDWSYNEQFF. The DNA for the CDR3 is TGTGCCAGCAGCCAAGATTGGTCCTACAATGAGCAGTTCTTC.